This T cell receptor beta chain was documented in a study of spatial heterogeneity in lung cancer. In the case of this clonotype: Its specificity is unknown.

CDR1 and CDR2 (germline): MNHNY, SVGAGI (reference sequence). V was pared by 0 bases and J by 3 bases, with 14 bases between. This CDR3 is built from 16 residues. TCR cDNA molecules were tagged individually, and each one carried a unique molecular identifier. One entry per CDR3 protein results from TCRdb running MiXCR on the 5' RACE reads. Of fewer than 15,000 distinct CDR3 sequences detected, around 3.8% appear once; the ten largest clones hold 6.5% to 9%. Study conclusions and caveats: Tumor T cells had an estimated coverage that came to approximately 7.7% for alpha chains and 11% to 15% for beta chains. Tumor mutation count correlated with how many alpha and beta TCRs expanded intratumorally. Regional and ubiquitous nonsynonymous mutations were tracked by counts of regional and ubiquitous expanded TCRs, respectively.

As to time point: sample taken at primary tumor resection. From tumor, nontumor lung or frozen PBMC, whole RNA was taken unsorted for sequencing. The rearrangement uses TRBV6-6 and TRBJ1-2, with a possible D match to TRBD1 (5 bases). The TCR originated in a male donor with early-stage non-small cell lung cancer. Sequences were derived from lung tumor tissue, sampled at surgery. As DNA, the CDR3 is TGTGCCAGCAGTTACTCGCTCGAGGGGAGTCACTATGGCTACACCTTC. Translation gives CASSYSLEGSHYGYTF.